A single sample gave rise to the 22 T cell receptor beta chains below, sequenced in a study of blood T cell dynamics during melanoma immunotherapy. Using immunoSEQ multiplex PCR, the repertoire was profiled, and TCRdb retains in-frame clones only, with some absent. In the table there are about 11,000 clones, around four fifths of which are singletons. Time point defined: pre-treatment baseline. The sample was blood, taken from a patient treated with checkpoint blockade. These receptors were taken from a human donor with melanoma.

This chain joins TRBV27 and TRBJ1-1; no definite D call. From germline, CDR1 is MNHEY and CDR2 SMNVEV (reference sequence). The CDR3 contains 13 residues. Trimming took off 0 bases at V and 3 bases at J, with 5 bases between the two ends. The CDR3 is CASSLSAHTEAFF. The CDR3 DNA sequence: TGTGCCAGCAGTTTATCGGCTCACACTGAAGCTTTCTTT.

In DNA, the CDR3 is TGTGCCAGTAGTATAGTCGCGGGGAATCAGCCCCAGCATTTT. Translated: CASSIVAGNQPQHF. The chain combines TRBV19 with TRBJ1-5; D unclear. This CDR3 has 14 amino acids. Germline V gene sequence: CDR1 LNHDA, CDR2 SQIVND (reference sequence). V was trimmed by 1 base and J by 4 bases, leaving 8 bases between them.

The chain recombines TRBV29-1 with TRBJ2-3, with TRBD1 matching 11 bases. This CDR3 contains 13 residues. The V gene end was trimmed by 7 bases and the J gene end by 3 bases; junction bases not matched to a gene: 3. Looked up from germline, CDR1 is SQVTM and CDR2 is ANQGSEA. In nucleotides, the CDR3 is TGCAGCGGGACAGGGGGCTGGACAGATACGCAGTATTTT. It is translated as CSGTGGWTDTQYF.

This clone occurred a few times. The genes are TRBV25-1 and TRBJ1-1; D uncertain. The CDR3 length is 16 residues. Trimming left V 1 base short and J 0 bases short, with 12 bases between. Germline V gene sequence: CDR1 MGHDK, CDR2 SYGVNS. The CDR3 sequence is CASSELGSSMNTEAFF. Here the CDR3 DNA reads TGTGCCAGCAGTGAATTAGGGTCCTCTATGAACACTGAAGCTTTCTTT.

In its sample, this clone is hyperexpanded. The chain uses TRBV19 and TRBJ2-5; TRBD2 aligns across 13 bases. Looked up from germline, CDR1 is LNHDA and CDR2 is SQIVND (reference sequence). The J segment lost 5 bases and the V segment lost 4 bases, leaving 7 bases of the junction unmatched. The length of the CDR3 is 16 residues. The DNA of the CDR3 is TGTGCCAGTAGTAGCTGGACTAGCGGGAGCATGGAGACCCAGTACTTC. Translated: CASSSWTSGSMETQYF.

The V gene is TRBV4-2, the J gene TRBJ1-2; the D gene is possibly TRBD1 (5 bases). The CDR3 is made up of 14 amino acids. CDR1 and CDR2 from the germline V gene are LGHNA and YNFKEQ. V lost 5 bases and J lost 2, with 12 bases in between. The CDR3 reads CASSLVAGNYGYTF. The CDR3 DNA follows: TGTGCCAGCAGCTTGGTTGCAGGGAACTATGGCTACACCTTC.

The J gene is TRBJ1-2, the V gene TRBV5-4; D is unresolved. This CDR3 region has 12 residues. CDR1 is SGHNT, CDR2 YYREEE, per germline (reference sequence). V lost 0 bases to trimming and J lost 1 base, with 1 base between them. The CDR3 nucleotides are TGTGCCAGCAGCTTGGTTAACTATGGCTACACCTTC. Protein product: CASSLVNYGYTF.

The chain recombines TRBV5-4 with TRBJ1-1; 8 bases align to TRBD1. Per the germline V gene, CDR1 is SGHNT and CDR2 is YYREEE (reference sequence). The CDR3 has 16 amino acids. J lost 3 bases, V lost 0 bases, and 7 bases had no gene match. The CDR3 protein is CASSLAGQGGYTEAFF. The CDR3 coding sequence is TGTGCCAGCAGCTTGGCAGGACAGGGAGGATACACTGAAGCTTTCTTT. Full variable domain (outside the CDR3, taken from reference TRBV5-4 and TRBJ1-1): ETGVTQSPTHLIKTRGQQVTLRCSSQSGHNTVSWYQQALGQGPQFIFQYYREEENGRGNFPPRFSGLQFPNYSSELNVNALELDDSALYLCASSLAGQGGYTEAFFGQGTRLTVV.

The V call is TRBV7-2, the J call TRBJ2-1, with D possibly being TRBD1 or TRBD2 (5 bases each). The V end lost 5 bases, the J end lost 4 bases, and 18 bases lay between the germline ends. This CDR3 region has 16 residues. The V gene's germline CDR1 is SGHTA and CDR2 FQGNSA. This CDR3 reads CASSPAGTSRYNEQFF. The DNA for the CDR3 is TGTGCCAGCAGCCCCGCCGGGACGAGTCGATACAATGAGCAGTTCTTC.

Judged by abundance, this clone is large. The CDR3 bases are TGTGCCAGTAGTGGGGACTATCAAGAGACCCAGTACTTC. Its translation: CASSGDYQETQYF. V usage is TRBV19 and J usage is TRBJ2-5; 7 nucleotides agree with TRBD2. V trimming: 5 bases; J trimming: 2 bases; junction bases outside the gene matches: 2. The CDR3 has 13 residues. Looked up from germline, CDR1 is LNHDA and CDR2 is SQIVND (reference sequence).

The CDR3 loop reads CASSPGPLNTGELFF. The CDR3 bases are TGTGCCAGCTCACCAGGGCCGCTAAACACCGGGGAGCTGTTTTTT. The chain recombines TRBV18 with TRBJ2-2; D ambiguous. Germline loops: CDR1 KGHSH, CDR2 LQKENI. The V and J ends lost 2 bases and 2 bases respectively, with 9 bases between them. The CDR3 length is 15 residues.

By share, this clone ranks as large. The chain recombines TRBV5-6 with TRBJ1-2, with a possible D match to TRBD1 (6 bases). The CDR3 runs 16 residues. Germline CDR1 is SGHDT and CDR2 is YYEEEE. The V and J ends lost 4 bases and 1 base respectively, with 17 bases between them. The CDR3 sequence: CASSDFNRESNYGYTF. CDR3 nucleotides: TGTGCCAGCAGCGATTTCAACAGGGAGAGTAACTATGGCTACACCTTC.

This clone was counted a single time. The V and J genes are TRBV4-2 and TRBJ2-1, with D tentatively TRBD1 or TRBD2 (5 bases each). Trimming shortened V by 5 bases and J by 2 bases, and 13 bases separated the two germline ends. CDR3 size: 15 residues. Germline values: CDR1 LGHNA, CDR2 YNFKEQ. The CDR3, as DNA: TGTGCCAGCAGCTTGCCCGGGGACGCCTACAATGAGCAGTTCTTC. This encodes CASSLPGDAYNEQFF.

V is TRBV9 and J is TRBJ2-7; no firm D call. CDR3 length equals 14 residues. V lost 3 bases and J lost 4, with 14 bases in between. Germline V CDR1 and CDR2: SGDLS, YYNGEE. In DNA, the CDR3 is TGTGCCAGCAGCGAGAGTGAGGCCGTTTACGAGCAGTACTTC. Amino acid sequence: CASSESEAVYEQYF.

V gene TRBV21-1 combines with J gene TRBJ2-3; whether TRBD2, the table's D call, matches the DNA was not checked. TRBV21-1 is described as a pseudogene. CDR3 length: 20 residues. The CDR3 DNA is TGTGCCAGCAGCGCGTGCCCAAAGATAAGGAGTAGCGGGGTCACAGATACGCAGTATTTT. Translated, it gives CASSACPKIRSSGVTDTQYF.

Only one count was recorded for this clone. The identical CDR3 is also encoded by other nucleotide sequences in the sample. V gene TRBV28 combines with J gene TRBJ2-7; TRBD1 agrees at 8 bases. After removal of 4 bases from V and 4 bases from J, the junction contained 3 bases not matched to a gene. Germline CDR1 MDHEN, CDR2 SYDVKM. CDR3 length: 13 amino acids. CDR3 region: CASSSTGAYEQYF. CDR3 bases: TGTGCCAGCAGTTCGACAGGGGCATACGAGCAGTACTTC.

This clone has just one count. The chain links TRBV11-3 to TRBJ1-1; D is uncertain. The V end lost 1 base, the J end lost 1 base, and 4 bases lay between the germline ends. This CDR3 spans 13 amino acids. CDR1 and CDR2 from the germline V gene are SGHNT and YENEEA. CDR3 protein: CASSLVRNTEAFF. DNA of the CDR3: TGTGCCAGCAGCTTAGTCAGGAACACTGAAGCTTTCTTT.

The chain joins TRBV29-1 to TRBJ2-6; no clear D gene. In germline, CDR1 is SQVTM, CDR2 ANQGSEA. Trimming cost V 7 bases and J 1 base, with 8 bases left between them. The CDR3 length is 13 residues. CDR3 protein: CSARVSGANVLTF. In DNA, the CDR3 is TGCAGCGCTCGGGTATCTGGGGCCAACGTCCTGACTTTC. The entire variable domain, with the rest obtained from reference TRBV29-1 and TRBJ2-6, is as follows: SAVISQKPSRDICQRGTSLTIQCQVDSQVTMMFWYRQQPGQSLTLIATANQGSEATYESGFVIDKFPISRPNLTFSTLTVSNMSPEDSSIYLCSARVSGANVLTFGAGSRLTVL.

The genes are TRBV30 and TRBJ2-1, with 12 nucleotides matching TRBD1. The CDR3 extends over 14 amino acids. With V trimmed by 5 bases and J by 9 bases, 8 bases remained unmatched. CDR1 GTSNPN and CDR2 SVGIG come from the germline V gene (reference sequence). The CDR3 nucleotides read TGTGCCTGGGGCCCGGGACAGGGGGCAACTGAGCAGTTCTTC. Encoded protein: CAWGPGQGATEQFF.

The chain couples TRBV5-5 to TRBJ1-1, with D unresolved. The V end was cut by 0 bases, the J end by 4 bases, with 7 bases between. This CDR3 spans 13 amino acids. Germline CDR1 reads SGHKS; CDR2 reads YYEKEE (reference sequence). CDR3 nucleotide sequence: TGTGCCAGCAGCTTGGCCGAGACCACTGAAGCTTTCTTT. Amino acids: CASSLAETTEAFF.

The chain uses TRBV5-1 and TRBJ2-5, with 8 bases that match TRBD1. Looked up from germline, CDR1 is SGHRS and CDR2 is YFSETQ. Germline trimming cut 4 bases from V and 1 base from J; bases unmatched to any gene: 6. This CDR3 is 15 amino acids long. CDR3 sequence reads: CASSDQGASQETQYF. CDR3 nucleotides: TGCGCCAGCAGCGACCAGGGGGCGAGCCAAGAGACCCAGTACTTC.

This rearrangement joins TRBV11-3 to TRBJ2-1, with 8 bases that match TRBD2. V was pared by 2 bases and J by 6 bases, with 9 bases of the junction left unmatched. Germline V CDR1 and CDR2: SGHNT, YENEEA. CDR3 length: 16 amino acids. CDR3 residues: CASSLSPGLEGNEQFF. Written as DNA, the CDR3 is TGTGCCAGCAGCTTATCCCCGGGACTAGAAGGCAATGAGCAGTTCTTC.